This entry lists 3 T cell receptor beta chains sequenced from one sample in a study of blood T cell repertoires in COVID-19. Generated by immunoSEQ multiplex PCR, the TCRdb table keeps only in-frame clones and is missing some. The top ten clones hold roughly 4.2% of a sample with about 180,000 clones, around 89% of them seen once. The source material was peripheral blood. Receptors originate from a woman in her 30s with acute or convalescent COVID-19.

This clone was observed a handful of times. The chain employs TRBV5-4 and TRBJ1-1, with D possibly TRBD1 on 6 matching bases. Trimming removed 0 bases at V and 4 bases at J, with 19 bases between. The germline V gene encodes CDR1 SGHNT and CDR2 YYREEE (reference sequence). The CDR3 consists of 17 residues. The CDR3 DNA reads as TGTGCCAGCAGCTTGGACCCAAGACAGGCAAGCGGCACTGAAGCTTTCTTT. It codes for CASSLDPRQASGTEAFF.

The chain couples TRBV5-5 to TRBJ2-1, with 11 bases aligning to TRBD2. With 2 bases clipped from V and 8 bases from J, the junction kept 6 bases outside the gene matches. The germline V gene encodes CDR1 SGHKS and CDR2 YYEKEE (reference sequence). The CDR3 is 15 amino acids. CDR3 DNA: TGTGCCAGCAGCTTAGGGCTAGCGGGAGGATATGAGCAGTTCTTC. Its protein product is CASSLGLAGGYEQFF.

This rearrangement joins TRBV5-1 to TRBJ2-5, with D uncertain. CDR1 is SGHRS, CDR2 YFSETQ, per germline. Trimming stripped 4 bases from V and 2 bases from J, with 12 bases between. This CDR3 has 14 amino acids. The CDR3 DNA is TGCGCCAGCAGCCCGAGGATCCAGCAAGAGACCCAGTACTTC. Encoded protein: CASSPRIQQETQYF.